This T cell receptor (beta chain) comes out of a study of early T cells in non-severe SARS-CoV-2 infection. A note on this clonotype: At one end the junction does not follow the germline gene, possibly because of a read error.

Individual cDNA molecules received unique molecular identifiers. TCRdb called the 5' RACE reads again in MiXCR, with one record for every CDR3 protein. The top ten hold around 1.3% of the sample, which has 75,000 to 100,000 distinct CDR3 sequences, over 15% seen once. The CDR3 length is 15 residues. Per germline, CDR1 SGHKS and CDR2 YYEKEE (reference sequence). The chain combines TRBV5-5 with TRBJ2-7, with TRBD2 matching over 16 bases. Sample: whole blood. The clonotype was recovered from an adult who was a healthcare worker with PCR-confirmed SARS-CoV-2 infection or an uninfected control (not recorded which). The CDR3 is CASSPGLAGGNEQYF. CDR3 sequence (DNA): TGTGCTAGCAGCCCGGGACTAGCGGGGGGGAACGAGCAGTACTTC.